These 22 T cell receptor beta chains were all obtained from the same sample, sequenced in a study of T cell repertoires in cytomegalovirus infection. TCRdb re-called the reads with MiXCR, one entry per CDR3 protein. The profile shows some 300,000 distinct CDR3 sequences, about a sixth of them singletons. Sequences were obtained from PBMCs. The receptors were sampled from a human donor in good health (CMV status not recorded). Some clones in this sample may be carry-over from other donors' samples.

This clonotype has only a few counts. The rearrangement links TRBV10-3 to TRBJ1-2; 7 positions agree with TRBD1. This CDR3 has 14 residues. Trimming cost V 3 bases and J 4 bases; bases outside gene matches: 5. Germline V CDR1 and CDR2: ENHRY, SYGVKD. The CDR3 sequence is CAISEQGISYGYTF. The DNA of the CDR3 is TGTGCCATCAGTGAACAGGGGATCAGCTATGGCTACACCTTC.

This clonotype occurred a few times. The chain couples TRBV7-2 to TRBJ2-3; 13 positions agree with TRBD2. V shed 5 bases, J shed 3 bases, and the junction held 5 bases outside the gene matches. CDR1 and CDR2 (germline): SGHTA, FQGNSA. The CDR3 extends over 16 amino acids. The CDR3 is CASSVTSGGGTDTQYF. The CDR3 DNA reads as TGTGCCAGCAGCGTAACTAGCGGGGGGGGTACAGATACGCAGTATTTT. The variable domain in full, completed from reference TRBV7-2 and TRBJ2-3, reads GAGVSQSPSNKVTEKGKDVELRCDPISGHTALYWYRQSLGQGLEFLIYFQGNSAPDKSGLPSDRFSAERTGGSVSTLTIQRTQQEDSAVYLCASSVTSGGGTDTQYFGPGTRLTVL.

V gene TRBV2 combines with J gene TRBJ1-6; D is ambiguous. V was cut by 8 bases and J by 10 bases, with 9 bases left in between. Germline V CDR1 and CDR2: SNHLY, FYNNEI. CDR3 length: 11 amino acids. This chain's CDR3 is CASRLRSPLHF. The CDR3 DNA reads TGTGCCAGCCGCCTCCGCTCACCCCTCCACTTT.

This clonotype was detected only a few times. The chain recombines TRBV28 with TRBJ1-6, with D possibly TRBD1 on 6 matching bases. This CDR3 is 18 amino acids long. The germline V gene has CDR1 MDHEN and CDR2 SYDVKM. Deletions cut 5 bases from V and 8 bases from J, with 25 bases between. DNA for the CDR3: TGTGCCAGCAGTGCGATCTGGACAGTCCCAATCAGGGATTCACCCCTCCACTTT. This translates into CASSAIWTVPIRDSPLHF.

This clonotype has at least ten counts. The rearrangement links TRBV7-2 to TRBJ2-3; 10 bases fit TRBD2. From germline, CDR1 is SGHTA and CDR2 FQGNSA. The CDR3 totals 15 residues. Trimming removed 1 base from V and 6 bases from J; junction bases left unmatched: 4. The CDR3 protein is CASSLVSGGADTQYF. CDR3 coding DNA: TGTGCCAGCAGCTTAGTCAGCGGGGGGGCCGATACGCAGTATTTT.

This clonotype was counted at least ten times. The chain carries TRBV7-2 and TRBJ2-1; the match to TRBD2 covers 10 bases. Looked up from germline, CDR1 is SGHTA and CDR2 is FQGNSA. The CDR3 contains 15 residues. V lost 5 bases and J lost 9; bases outside the gene matches: 10. As DNA, the CDR3 is TGTGCCAGCAGCCCTCGAGCGGGGGGGCCAGGTGAGCAGTTCTTC. Amino acid sequence: CASSPRAGGPGEQFF.

This rearrangement joins TRBV20-1 to TRBJ1-2, with D possibly TRBD1 on 6 matching bases. Germline V CDR1 and CDR2: DFQATT, SNEGSKA (reference sequence). Trimming pared 5 bases from V and 6 bases from J, leaving 13 bases between. The CDR3 is 12 residues long. The CDR3 nucleotides read TGCAGTGCTGGGGGGGGCCGGGATGGCTACACCTTC. Translating it yields CSAGGGRDGYTF.

In its sample, this clonotype was seen many times. The chain employs TRBV2 and TRBJ2-7; D not certain. This CDR3 contains 12 residues. The germline V gene encodes CDR1 SNHLY and CDR2 FYNNEI. V dropped 6 bases and J dropped 4 bases, with 10 bases sitting between them. The CDR3 nucleotides are TGTGCCAGCAGAGGATTGGTATACGAGCAGTACTTC. It translates to CASRGLVYEQYF.

This clonotype was recorded a few times. CDR3: CASSLAGAGGADTQYF. DNA for the CDR3: TGTGCCAGCAGCTTGGCCGGGGCCGGGGGGGCAGATACGCAGTATTTT. This chain joins TRBV7-2 and TRBJ2-3; 8 positions agree with TRBD2. Germline values: CDR1 SGHTA, CDR2 FQGNSA. The CDR3 consists of 16 residues. J gave up 4 bases and V 3 bases, and 9 bases lay outside the gene matches.

There are a few counts of this clonotype. This chain uses TRBV5-1 with TRBJ2-5, with a weak D call TRBD2 (5 bases). Trimming took 0 bases from V and 6 from J, leaving 21 bases between them. The CDR3 loop spans 17 amino acids. The germline V gene encodes CDR1 SGHRS and CDR2 YFSETQ. The DNA of the CDR3 is TGCGCCAGCAGCTTGGCGGAGGCCTCAACCTATCGGAAGACCCAGTACTTC. Amino acids: CASSLAEASTYRKTQYF.

This chain uses TRBV19 with TRBJ2-5; 8 bases agree with TRBD2. The ends lost 8 bases at V and 3 bases at J; junction bases unmatched: 8. CDR1 and CDR2 from the germline V gene are LNHDA and SQIVND (reference sequence). The CDR3 is 14 amino acids. The CDR3 sequence is CASGETSAKETQYF. The DNA of the CDR3 is TGTGCCAGTGGCGAGACTAGCGCTAAAGAGACCCAGTACTTC.

For the CDR3, the DNA is TGCGCCAGCAGCCAGAGTCGTAGCGAGCAGTTCTTC. It codes for CASSQSRSEQFF. The chain joins TRBV4-1 to TRBJ2-1; D is ambiguous. The CDR3 loop spans 12 amino acids. V lost 3 bases and J lost 10, with 10 bases in between. Germline values: CDR1 MGHRA, CDR2 YSYEKL.

In this sample, this clonotype turned up a few times. The chain recombines TRBV25-1 with TRBJ1-1; TRBD1 matches 7 bases. V shed 3 bases, J shed 1 base, and the junction held 5 bases outside the gene matches. The germline V gene encodes CDR1 MGHDK and CDR2 SYGVNS. CDR3 length equals 15 residues. DNA of the CDR3: TGTGCCAGCAGTGACACCCGGACAGGGAACACTGAAGCTTTCTTT. Amino acid sequence: CASSDTRTGNTEAFF.

This clonotype was found a few times. V and J are TRBV12-3 or TRBV12-4 and TRBJ1-3; 10 positions match TRBD1. The V segment lost 6 bases and the J segment 7 bases; nucleotides outside the gene matches: 3. The length of the CDR3 is 13 residues. CDR3 sequence: CASRWTGGNTIYF. As DNA, the CDR3 is TGTGCCAGCAGATGGACAGGGGGTAACACCATATATTTT.

At least ten counts were recorded for this clonotype. Here the CDR3 reads CASRRGVLGGNTIYF. CDR3 nucleotide sequence: TGTGCCAGCAGGCGAGGGGTGCTGGGCGGAAACACCATATATTTT. V usage is TRBV6-5 and J usage is TRBJ1-3, with D possibly being TRBD1 (5 bases). The CDR3 loop spans 15 amino acids. Germline CDR1 is MNHEY and CDR2 is SVGAGI. The ends were cut back, 6 bases at V and 4 bases at J, with 16 bases in the middle.

This clonotype was detected many times. This sequence joins TRBV7-8 and TRBJ1-6; D perhaps matches TRBD1 (5 bases). Germline V gene data show CDR1 as SGHVS and CDR2 as FQNEAQ. CDR3 length: 15 residues. V was shortened by 5 bases and J by 5 bases, with 13 bases between the two germline ends. The CDR3, as DNA: TGTGCCAGCAGCGGGGCCCGGGCCAATAATTCACCCCTCCACTTT. This gives the protein CASSGARANNSPLHF.

This CDR3 is CASSFSYAVSTEAFF. The CDR3 bases are TGTGCCAGCAGTTTTTCATACGCGGTTAGCACTGAAGCTTTCTTT. The chain is built from TRBV6-5 and TRBJ1-1; D gene ambiguous. This CDR3 is 15 amino acids long. Germline V CDR1 and CDR2: MNHEY, SVGAGI. Trimming shortened V by 4 bases and J by 4 bases, and 16 bases separated the two germline ends.

This chain joins TRBV7-2 and TRBJ2-1, with 9 bases aligning to TRBD2. Germline-derived CDR1 and CDR2 are SGHTA and FQGNSA. The CDR3 sequence is 15 residues long. Trimming removed 5 bases from V and 9 bases from J; junction bases left unmatched: 11. In nucleotides, the CDR3 is TGTGCCAGCAGCCCGCGAGGGACTAGCCTCAGTGAGCAGTTCTTC. Its protein is CASSPRGTSLSEQFF. The variable domain in full, with the rest retrieved from reference TRBV7-2 and TRBJ2-1, is GAGVSQSPSNKVTEKGKDVELRCDPISGHTALYWYRQSLGQGLEFLIYFQGNSAPDKSGLPSDRFSAERTGGSVSTLTIQRTQQEDSAVYLCASSPRGTSLSEQFFGPGTRLTVL.

V usage is TRBV10-3 and J usage is TRBJ1-2; 7 positions match TRBD1. The CDR3 loop spans 19 amino acids. V lost 4 bases to trimming and J lost 8 bases; unmatched junction nucleotides: 25. The germline gives CDR1 ENHRY, CDR2 SYGVKD. CDR3 coding DNA: TGTGCCATCAGTGCAACCCTGGGGTCGACAGGGTCATCTTTAACGGGCTACACCTTC. Translation: CAISATLGSTGSSLTGYTF.

The genes are TRBV12-3 or TRBV12-4 and TRBJ2-5; 9 nucleotides match TRBD2. V was pared by 6 bases and J by 3 bases, with 8 bases of the junction left unmatched. The CDR3 runs 15 residues. The CDR3 nucleotides read TGTGCCAGCAGCAAAATGCGGGGGGGTGAAGAGACCCAGTACTTC. As protein: CASSKMRGGEETQYF.

This clonotype was recorded many times. V usage is TRBV7-9 and J usage is TRBJ2-7; 10 nucleotides match TRBD2. Per germline, CDR1 SEHNR and CDR2 FQNEAQ (reference sequence). Germline trimming cut 5 bases from V and 6 bases from J; bases unmatched to any gene: 16. The CDR3 consists of 17 residues. CDR3: CASSPPLTERGGREQYF. The CDR3 DNA is TGTGCCAGCAGCCCCCCCCTCACTGAGCGGGGGGGCCGCGAGCAGTACTTC. Combining the CDR3 with reference TRBV7-9 and TRBJ2-7 gives the whole variable domain DTGVSQNPRHKITKRGQNVTFRCDPISEHNRLYWYRQTLGQGPEFLTYFQNEAQLEKSRLLSDRFSAERPKGSFSTLEIQRTEQGDSAMYLCASSPPLTERGGREQYFGPGTRLTVT.

This clonotype was counted a few times. The rearrangement joins TRBV6-5 to TRBJ2-5, with 10 bases matching TRBD1. Germline V gene lookup returns CDR1 MNHEY and CDR2 SVGAGI. This CDR3 has 16 residues. V lost 4 bases and J lost 5; bases outside the gene matches: 10. The CDR3 is CASSSSDRGLRETQYF. CDR3 DNA sequence: TGTGCCAGCAGTTCCTCCGACAGGGGGCTAAGGGAGACCCAGTACTTC.